This T cell receptor beta chain came from a study of a mutant IDH1 vaccine in newly diagnosed glioma. Clones were sequenced by immunoSEQ multiplex PCR, and TCRdb holds only the in-frame ones, with some missing. The sample shows 29,000 or so clones, about 70% of them seen only once. This clone came up a few times. Its antigen is unknown. Time point defined: week 35, safety follow-up. The content of each vaccine dose was 300 ug of mutant IDH1 20-mer peptide, and topical imiquimod accompanied it. Administration of eight vaccinations to patients took place in weeks 1, 3, 5, 7, 11, 15, 19, 23. Study results and caveats: Any relationship between pseudoprogression and changes in top peripheral T cell clonotypes seemed absent. Patients showed vaccine-induced immune responses at a rate of approximately 95%.

The junction had 3 bases not matched to a gene; V was cut back by 2 bases and J by 0 bases. The CDR3 spans 15 residues. Germline CDR1 and CDR2: SGDLS and YYNGEE. The rearrangement joins TRBV9 to TRBJ2-3, with TRBD2 identical over 7 bases. The source was PBMCs, collected from a glioma patient whose treatment included an IDH1 peptide vaccine. This clonotype was obtained from a man between 50 and 59 years old with glioma. The CDR3 region has the DNA TGTGCCAGCAGCGTGCAGCGGGGAAGCACAGATACGCAGTATTTT. Protein: CASSVQRGSTDTQYF.